These T cell receptor beta chains were read from a single sample in a study of radiotherapy plus CTLA-4 blockade in lung cancer. TCRdb keeps only in-frame clones here, not all; method: immunoSEQ multiplex PCR. Among some 110,000 clones listed, just under 80% were seen once. The sequencing here drew on peripheral blood, taken from a patient treated with radiotherapy plus ipilimumab. The receptors here all came from a human donor with non-small cell lung cancer who had a partial response to radiotherapy plus ipilimumab. Both conserved end residues are part of each CDR3. Each record gives: J gene, V gene, D gene, clone size, CDR3 DNA, CDR3 protein. The D gene is left open where the match is weak. Not all rows give a size; the values are once, few, many and, for expanded clones, a class.

TRBJ2-2 | TRBV27 | TRBD2 | . | TGTGCCAGCAGTTTTGGGACTAGGGTCTCCGGGGAGCTGTTTTTC | CASSFGTRVSGELFF
TRBJ1-3 | TRBV5-1 | . | few | TGCGCCAGCAGCTTGTCGGGAAGCTCTGGAAACACCATATATTTT | CASSLSGSSGNTIYF
TRBJ1-1 | TRBV29-1 | . | . | TGCAGCGTTGAGGGCCGAACGAACACTGAAGCTTTCTTT | CSVEGRTNTEAFF
TRBJ1-5 | TRBV29-1 | . | . | TGCAGCGTTGGGGGGAGGGAGGGACAGCCCCAGCATTTT | CSVGGREGQPQHF
TRBJ1-3 | TRBV4-2 | . | few | TGTGCCAGCAGCCAAGTCGAGTCACGGGTGATCCACACCATATATTTT | CASSQVESRVIHTIYF
TRBJ2-5 | TRBV30 | . | . | TGTGCCTGGTCGGGACTTGTAGAGACCCAGTACTTC | CAWSGLVETQYF
TRBJ2-2 | TRBV7-2 | TRBD2 | . | TGTGCCAGCAGCTTAGAGTCTAGCGGGAGAGACACCGGGGAGCTGTTTTTT | CASSLESSGRDTGELFF
TRBJ1-5 | TRBV19 | . | . | TGTGCCAGTAGTGACGGCCAGGGTGGCAATCAGCCCCAGCATTTT | CASSDGQGGNQPQHF
TRBJ1-4 | TRBV6-6 | TRBD1 | . | TGTGCCAGCGATGACAGGGGTGGTGAAAAACTGTTTTTT | CASDDRGGEKLFF
TRBJ2-2 | TRBV18 | TRBD1 | . | TGTGCCAGCTCGGACCGGGACAGAAACACCGGGGAGCTGTTTTTT | CASSDRDRNTGELFF
TRBJ2-5 | TRBV7-9 | TRBD2 | . | TGTGCCAGCAGCTTAGGGGGACTAGCGGGGCAAGAGACCCAGTACTTC | CASSLGGLAGQETQYF
TRBJ2-3 | TRBV7-6 | TRBD2 | few | TGTGCCAGCAGCGCAAGACCCCCGACTAGCGGGAGGGCAGATACGCAGTATTTT | CASSARPPTSGRADTQYF
TRBJ2-1 | TRBV10-2 | . | . | TGCGCCAGCACCAGGGGGGGGGCGGGAGGATACAATGAGCAGTTCTTC | CASTRGGAGGYNEQFF
TRBJ1-1 | TRBV5-1 | . | . | TGCGCCAGCAGCTTATTTAATAGTGGCGGATACTCACCTGAAGCTTTCTTT | CASSLFNSGGYSPEAFF
TRBJ2-2 | TRBV27 | . | . | TGTGCCAGCAGGGCCTCGGCTGAGGCCGGGGAGCTGTTTTTT | CASRASAEAGELFF
TRBJ1-1 | TRBV11-3 | . | medium-sized | TGTGCCAGCAGCGCGGGACGAAAAGCTTTCTTT | CASSAGRKAFF
TRBJ1-1 | TRBV2 | TRBD1 | . | TGTGCCAGCAGTGGTGGCAGGGGGACTGAAGCTTTCTTT | CASSGGRGTEAFF
TRBJ1-1 | TRBV5-1 | . | . | TGCGCCAGCAGCTTGGCTGGGCAGGGTTTGCCCACTGAAGCTTTCTTT | CASSLAGQGLPTEAFF
TRBJ2-6 | TRBV9 | TRBD2 | . | TGTGCCAGCAGCGTAGCAGTTTGGGGACTAGCGGGAGGTACTGGGGCCAACGTCCTGACTTTC | CASSVAVWGLAGGTGANVLTF
TRBJ2-1 | TRBV30 | . | . | TGTGCCTGGACTCGTCCCCGGGAGGAGCAGTTCTTC | CAWTRPREEQFF
TRBJ1-3 | TRBV12-5 | . | . | TGTGCTAGTGGTTTGGTTTCGTGGAGCTCTGGAAACACCATATATTTT | CASGLVSWSSGNTIYF
TRBJ1-6 | TRBV5-1 | . | . | TGCGCCAGCAGCTTGGCGGGAGGCACTCGGTCACCCCTCCACTTT | CASSLAGGTRSPLHF
TRBJ2-3 | TRBV5-8 | . | . | TGTGCCAGCAGCTTAGCGGGCGCAGATACGCAGTATTTT | CASSLAGADTQYF
TRBJ2-1 | TRBV7-2 | TRBD2 | once | TGTGCCAGCAGCGTCCCGGGACTAGCGAGGTACAATGAGCAGTTCTTC | CASSVPGLARYNEQFF
TRBJ2-6 | TRBV25-1 | . | . | TGTGCCAGCAGTGAATATGGGGGCCCTGGGGCCAACGTCCTGACTTTC | CASSEYGGPGANVLTF
TRBJ1-3 | TRBV5-6 | TRBD1 | . | TGTGCCAGCAGCTCGCAGGGGGCCTCCTCTGGAAACACCATATATTTT | CASSSQGASSGNTIYF
TRBJ2-1 | TRBV18 | . | . | TGTGCCAGCTCACCGTCTCGGGACTCCTACAATGAGCAGTTCTTC | CASSPSRDSYNEQFF
TRBJ2-5 | TRBV27 | TRBD2 | . | TGTGCCAGCAGGCGGACTAGCGGGAGTAGGGAGACCCAGTACTTC | CASRRTSGSRETQYF
TRBJ2-2 | TRBV25-1 | . | . | TGTGCCAGCAGGTCATCCGGGGGTGGCGGGGAGCTGTTTTTT | CASRSSGGGGELFF
TRBJ2-3 | TRBV11-3 | TRBD1 | . | TGTGCCAGCAGCCCCACAGGGGGATTTTTAGATACGCAGTATTTT | CASSPTGGFLDTQYF
TRBJ1-2 | TRBV9 | TRBD1 | . | TGTGCCAGCAGCGTAGCCGGGACAGCCTATGGCTACACCTTC | CASSVAGTAYGYTF
TRBJ2-2 | TRBV7-7 | . | . | TGTGCTAGCAGCTCCATAGCCCCGTTTCGGGAGCTGTTTTTT | CASSSIAPFRELFF
TRBJ2-1 | TRBV20-1 | TRBD2 | once | TGCAGTGCAGGGAGGGAGTTCTTC | CSAGREFF
TRBJ2-3 | TRBV7-3 | . | . | TGTGCCAGCAGTTCCTCCGGGACTACAGATACGCAGTATTTT | CASSSSGTTDTQYF
TRBJ2-7 | TRBV6-5 | . | once | TGTGCCAGCAGTTTAGGACTCACTGGGGAGCAGTACTTC | CASSLGLTGEQYF
TRBJ1-1 | TRBV6-1 | . | . | TGTGCCAGCAGCAACAGGGTTTTTGGCACTGAAGCTTTCTTT | CASSNRVFGTEAFF
TRBJ2-1 | TRBV4-3 | . | . | TGCGCCAGCAGCCAAGTCGGTAGCTCCTACAATGAGCAGTTCTTC | CASSQVGSSYNEQFF
TRBJ1-5 | TRBV7-2 | . | . | TGTGCCAGCAGCTTACAGGTGTCGGATCAGCCCCAGCATTTT | CASSLQVSDQPQHF
TRBJ2-1 | TRBV30 | TRBD2 | once | TGTGCCTGGCAGCCCCCGACTAGCGGGAGGGCCAAGCAGTTCTTC | CAWQPPTSGRAKQFF
TRBJ2-3 | TRBV28 | . | . | TGTGCCAGCAGTTTTACAGGGAGCACAGATACGCAGTATTTT | CASSFTGSTDTQYF
TRBJ2-4 | TRBV6-1 | TRBD1 | . | TGTGCCAGCAGTGAAGCCCAGGGGGCTACCAGCATTCAGTACTTC | CASSEAQGATSIQYF
TRBJ2-7 | TRBV6-1 | . | . | TGTGCCAGCAGTGCGGAGCTCCCTCCACACTACGAGCAGTACTTC | CASSAELPPHYEQYF
TRBJ1-5 | TRBV5-1 | . | . | TGCGCCAGCAGCTTGGGCAGCCGGAGTAGCAATCAGCCCCAGCATTTT | CASSLGSRSSNQPQHF
TRBJ2-3 | TRBV4-1 | TRBD1 | . | TGCGCCAGCAGCCAAGATGGGCAGGGGGAAGGTCGGACAGATACGCAGTATTTT | CASSQDGQGEGRTDTQYF
TRBJ2-4 | TRBV28 | TRBD1 | . | TGTGCCAGCAGTTTTCAGGGGGCTCTCAAAAACATTCAGTACTTC | CASSFQGALKNIQYF
TRBJ1-5 | TRBV6-6 | . | . | TGTGCCAGCAGGCCGGGGGGTCAGCCCCAGCATTTT | CASRPGGQPQHF
TRBJ2-1 | TRBV9 | TRBD2 | . | TGTGCCAGCAGCGTAGGTGTTGGGCTAGCGGGAGTATACAATGAGCAGTTCTTC | CASSVGVGLAGVYNEQFF
TRBJ1-6 | TRBV5-1 | . | . | TGCGCCAGCAGCTTGGATGGGGCCGACACTTCACCCCTCCACTTT | CASSLDGADTSPLHF
TRBJ2-7 | TRBV5-5 | . | once | TGTGCCAGCAGCAACGATCGGACAGTTAGAGCCTACGAGCAGTACTTC | CASSNDRTVRAYEQYF
TRBJ2-3 | TRBV7-9 | . | . | TGTGCCAGCACCCAACCGGGTTCCGATACGCAGTATTTT | CASTQPGSDTQYF
TRBJ1-1 | TRBV19 | . | . | TGTGCCAGTAGTCTGATGGGAGGGCAGGGTAACACTGAAGCTTTCTTT | CASSLMGGQGNTEAFF
TRBJ2-7 | TRBV6-1 | . | . | TGTGCCAGCAGTGAAAGGGGCTCGAGTGAGCAGTACTTC | CASSERGSSEQYF
TRBJ2-1 | TRBV11-2 | TRBD1 | few | TGTGCCAGCAGCCCGGGACAGGGAATATTTGATGAGCAGTTCTTC | CASSPGQGIFDEQFF
TRBJ1-1 | TRBV7-6 | . | . | TGTGCCAGCAGCAAGGACTTGAACACTGAAGCTTTCTTT | CASSKDLNTEAFF
TRBJ2-7 | TRBV5-1 | . | . | TGCGCCAGCAGCTCGGTAGGCGGTCTGGGTAACTACGAGCAGTACTTC | CASSSVGGLGNYEQYF
TRBJ1-5 | TRBV2 | TRBD1 | . | TGTGCCAGCAAAATGGGGGACAGGGGAGGCTATAGCAATCAGCCCCAGCATTTT | CASKMGDRGGYSNQPQHF
TRBJ1-5 | TRBV29-1 | . | . | TGCAGCGTTGGCAGGGCCGTCGGTCAGCCCCAGCATTTT | CSVGRAVGQPQHF